A single sample is the source of the 26 T cell receptor beta chains below, sequenced in a study of regulatory T cells in long-lasting Graves disease. Construction of TCR beta libraries relied on iRepertoire HTBI primers and on Arm-PCR targeting CDR3 regions. Each CDR3 protein gets one entry after TCRdb re-called the multiplex PCR reads with MiXCR. The sample has a few hundred thousand distinct CDR3 sequences, around a fifth seen once. Time point defined: newly diagnosed GD, antithyroid drugs for less than 3 months. Following extraction of RNA from PBMCs, that RNA was used to make the TCR library. The same sample was also studied in work on T cells in Graves' hyperthyroidism and ophthalmopathy.

Here the sequenced sample was peripheral blood mononuclear cells (PBMCs), taken at new diagnosis, from a patient treated with antithyroid drugs. These receptors were obtained from a woman in her twenties or thirties with Graves disease.

This clonotype has at least ten counts. Here the CDR3 DNA reads TGCAGTGCTAGTTCCGGGGGTCAGCCCCAGCATTTT. Translating it yields CSASSGGQPQHF. V and J are TRBV20-1 and TRBJ1-5; possibly TRBD1 for D (5 bases). Germline V lookup: CDR1 DFQATT, CDR2 SNEGSKA (reference sequence). This CDR3 region has 12 residues. V was cut by 3 bases and J by 6 bases, with 9 bases left in between.

This clonotype was found many times. V is TRBV20-1 and J is TRBJ1-5, with a tentative D call TRBD1 (6 bases). Trimming pared 3 bases from V and 0 bases from J, leaving 12 bases between. Germline-derived CDR1 and CDR2 are DFQATT and SNEGSKA (reference sequence). This CDR3 has 15 residues. The CDR3 nucleotides are TGCAGTGCTAGTGGGGGGCGATTTAGCAATCAGCCCCAGCATTTT. Translation gives CSASGGRFSNQPQHF.

This clonotype was observed many times. V usage is TRBV11-1 and J usage is TRBJ2-7; D is undetermined. With 1 base removed from V and 0 bases from J, the gap between germline ends came to 7 bases. This CDR3 comprises 14 residues. Germline V gives CDR1 SGHAT, CDR2 FQDESV (reference sequence). The CDR3 loop reads CASSLEWISYEQYF. CDR3 in DNA: TGTGCCAGCAGCTTAGAATGGATCTCCTACGAGCAGTACTTC.

This clonotype was detected ten times or more. This chain uses TRBV6-1 with TRBJ2-3, with 10 bases that match TRBD2. Germline values: CDR1 MNHNS, CDR2 SASEGT. The CDR3 consists of 15 residues. After removal of 1 base from V and 4 bases from J, the junction contained 2 bases not matched to a gene. The CDR3 DNA is TGTGCCAGCAGTGAAGAAAGCGGGGGGGCAGATACGCAGTATTTT. Amino acids: CASSEESGGADTQYF.

This clonotype was observed many times. The chain joins TRBV6-1 to TRBJ1-1; 9 bases are a match to TRBD1. This CDR3 has 14 residues. Trimming took 6 bases from V and 9 from J; bases not matched to a gene: 11. CDR1 and CDR2 (germline): MNHNS, SASEGT. DNA for the CDR3: TGTGCCAGCAGGGAGCCGGGACAGGGTCTGAAAGCTTTCTTT. It yields the protein CASREPGQGLKAFF.

The table lists this clonotype with many counts. The chain couples TRBV3-1 to TRBJ2-7, with TRBD1 identical over 10 bases. Germline V lookup: CDR1 LGHDT, CDR2 YNNKEL (reference sequence). V lost 1 base to trimming and J lost 1 base; unmatched junction nucleotides: 4. The CDR3 has 16 amino acids. CDR3 protein: CASSQGGQGGSYEQYF. In DNA form, the CDR3 reads TGTGCCAGCAGCCAAGGCGGACAGGGGGGGTCCTACGAGCAGTACTTC.

This clonotype came up many times. The V gene is TRBV6-1, the J gene TRBJ1-5; possible D gene TRBD1, 5 bases. The germline V and J ends were trimmed by 1 base and 1 base, with 14 bases remaining between them. This CDR3 has 17 residues. CDR1 and CDR2 from the germline V gene are MNHNS and SASEGT. CDR3 nucleotides: TGTGCCAGCAGTGAAGTCACACAAGCAGGGAGCAATCAGCCCCAGCATTTT. This gives the protein CASSEVTQAGSNQPQHF.

The sample holds many counts of this clonotype. The chain employs TRBV11-2 and TRBJ1-2, with D hard to call. Germline loops: CDR1 SGHAT, CDR2 FQNNGV. CDR3 length: 15 amino acids. V lost 5 bases to trimming and J lost 0 bases, with 13 bases between them. This chain's CDR3 is CASSRQTVTNYGYTF. Here the CDR3 DNA reads TGTGCCAGCAGCCGGCAAACAGTTACTAACTATGGCTACACCTTC.

The table lists this clonotype with many counts. The J gene is TRBJ2-5, the V gene TRBV20-1; 15 nucleotides match TRBD2. With 4 bases clipped from V and 5 bases from J, the junction kept 2 bases outside the gene matches. The CDR3 is 14 residues long. CDR1 DFQATT and CDR2 SNEGSKA come from the germline V gene (reference sequence). The CDR3 DNA follows: TGCAGTGCTACCGGGACTAGCGGGGGGGAGACCCAGTACTTC. Protein product: CSATGTSGGETQYF.

As for this clonotype: Possible read error: a much larger clone is one base away. The chain has TRBV5-1 and TRBJ2-1; 9 positions agree with TRBD2. Germline assignment: CDR1 SGHRS and CDR2 YFSETQ. The CDR3 consists of 14 residues. As DNA, the CDR3 is TGCGCCAGCAGCGGACTAGCGTCTGGGGATGAGCTGTTCTTC. Encoded protein: CASSGLASGDELFF.

The chain links TRBV4-2 to TRBJ1-1; 7 nucleotides align to TRBD1. The CDR3 covers 16 residues. V trimming: 0 bases; J trimming: 2 bases; junction bases outside the gene matches: 6. Germline CDR1 LGHNA, CDR2 YNFKEQ. The CDR3 region has the DNA TGTGCCAGCAGCCAAGAAGGGACAGCATTCAACACTGAAGCTTTCTTT. This translates into CASSQEGTAFNTEAFF.

This clonotype has ten or more counts. This chain links TRBV10-3 with TRBJ2-7, with D possibly being TRBD2 (5 bases). The CDR3 has 13 amino acids. Germline V gives CDR1 ENHRY, CDR2 SYGVKD. Trimming left V 7 bases short and J 0 bases short, with 10 bases between. The CDR3 region has the DNA TGTGCCATCAAAGGCGACTACTCCTACGAGCAGTACTTC. It translates to CAIKGDYSYEQYF.

This clonotype was counted between two and nine times. The gene calls are TRBV4-1 and TRBJ1-3, with 7 bases that match TRBD1. The CDR3 runs to 15 residues. The germline CDR1 and CDR2 sequences are MGHRA and YSYEKL. Trimming took 8 bases from V and 0 from J; bases not matched to a gene: 7. The CDR3 nucleotides are TGCGCCAGCGGACAAGGACAGGCCTCTGGAAACACCATATATTTT. This gives the protein CASGQGQASGNTIYF.

This clonotype was detected many times. This chain joins TRBV5-1 and TRBJ1-1, with D hard to call. Trimming removed 0 bases at V and 4 bases at J, with 4 bases between. Germline V CDR1 and CDR2: SGHRS, YFSETQ. This CDR3 contains 12 residues. This chain's CDR3 is CASSLVGTEAFF. The CDR3 DNA reads as TGCGCCAGCAGCTTGGTTGGCACTGAAGCTTTCTTT.

There are a few counts of this clonotype. Since a much larger clone is just one base distant, this may be a read error. Here the CDR3 omits its conserved ending phenylalanine or tryptophan, so a read error is the likely source. The rearrangement joins TRBV20-1 to TRBJ1-1; D uncertain. The CDR3 has 12 residues. Trimming took 0 bases from V and 7 from J, leaving 9 bases between them. Germline assignment: CDR1 DFQATT and CDR2 SNEGSKA (reference sequence). This chain's CDR3 is CSARDPPNEAFI. The CDR3 coding sequence is TGCAGTGCTAGAGACCCCCCCAATGAAGCTTTCATT.

This clonotype was found many times. As DNA, the CDR3 is TGTGCCAGCAGCGTAGGGGCAGACCCTTCCTACAATGAGCAGTTCTTC. Its protein product is CASSVGADPSYNEQFF. This sequence joins TRBV9 and TRBJ2-1; D is undetermined. V was cut by 0 bases and J by 1 base, with 11 bases left in between. The CDR3 consists of 16 residues. Germline assignment: CDR1 SGDLS and CDR2 YYNGEE. The complete variable domain, with remaining parts taken from reference TRBV9 and TRBJ2-1, reads DSGVTQTPKHLITATGQRVTLRCSPRSGDLSVYWYQQSLDQGLQFLIQYYNGEERAKGNILERFSAQQFPDLHSELNLSSLELGDSALYFCASSVGADPSYNEQFFGPGTRLTVL.

This clonotype was counted ten times or more. The chain employs TRBV2 and TRBJ2-2; D is unclear. Germline CDR1 reads SNHLY; CDR2 reads FYNNEI. Between the trimmed V and J ends, which lost 1 base and 3 bases, there was a span of 6 bases. The CDR3 has 14 residues. CDR3 nucleotide sequence: TGTGCCAGCAGTGAAGGGTGGCACACCGGGGAGCTGTTTTTT. Protein: CASSEGWHTGELFF.

The chain combines TRBV29-1 with TRBJ1-2, with a possible D match to TRBD1 (5 bases). The CDR3 totals 13 residues. In germline, CDR1 is SQVTM, CDR2 ANQGSEA. Trimming took 4 bases from V and 0 from J, leaving 9 bases between them. Written as DNA, the CDR3 is TGCAGCGTTGCGACGGGGGCTAACTATGGCTACACCTTC. This encodes CSVATGANYGYTF.

The chain joins TRBV12-3 or TRBV12-4 to TRBJ1-5, with TRBD1 as a possible D gene (6 bases). This CDR3 has 17 amino acids. The V and J ends lost 6 bases and 2 bases respectively, with 20 bases between them. CDR3 residues: CASSFVTGGRGNQPQHF. CDR3 coding DNA: TGTGCCAGCAGCTTTGTGACGGGGGGCAGGGGCAATCAGCCCCAGCATTTT.

This clonotype came up a few times. The chain recombines TRBV28 with TRBJ2-2, with D possibly TRBD1 on 6 matching bases. Germline V CDR1 and CDR2: MDHEN, SYDVKM. V lost 10 bases and J 5 bases, leaving 20 bases between the germline ends. There are 15 residues in the CDR3. The CDR3, as DNA: TGTGCCACCCGATCTCTCAGGGGAAATACCGGGGAGCTGTTTTTT. Protein sequence: CATRSLRGNTGELFF.

The chain carries TRBV15 and TRBJ2-3; perhaps TRBD2 as D (6 bases). The V gene lost 0 bases and the J gene lost 4 bases, with 14 bases spanning the gap. The CDR3 is made up of 16 amino acids. Germline V lookup: CDR1 LNHNV, CDR2 YYDKDF (reference sequence). CDR3 nucleotides: TGTGCCACCAGCAGAGAGCGGGGAAGAAGGGCAGATACGCAGTATTTT. Protein: CATSRERGRRADTQYF.

This clonotype appeared many times. The rearrangement uses TRBV3-1 and TRBJ2-7; D is unresolved. Trimming cost V 3 bases and J 6 bases, with 18 bases left between them. The V gene's germline CDR1 is LGHDT and CDR2 YNNKEL (reference sequence). The CDR3 is 15 residues long. CDR3 in amino acids: CASSQASFSVGEQYF. The CDR3 DNA sequence: TGTGCCAGCAGCCAGGCAAGTTTTTCCGTCGGCGAGCAGTACTTC.

This clonotype came up many times. The rearrangement links TRBV18 to TRBJ2-7; 7 bases are shared with TRBD1. J lost 3 bases, V lost 4 bases, and 3 bases had no gene match. CDR3 length equals 13 residues. CDR1 and CDR2 (germline): KGHSH, LQKENI. The CDR3 DNA reads TGTGCCAGCTCACGAGACAGGGACTACGAGCAGTACTTC. Encoded protein: CASSRDRDYEQYF.

This clonotype was observed at least ten times. The chain joins TRBV18 to TRBJ1-4; D is unresolved. Trimming pared 0 bases from V and 0 bases from J, leaving 2 bases between. Germline lookup yields CDR1 KGHSH and CDR2 LQKENI. CDR3 length: 14 amino acids. CDR3 in DNA: TGTGCCAGCTCACCACCGTCAACTAATGAAAAACTGTTTTTT. Protein: CASSPPSTNEKLFF.

The chain employs TRBV27 and TRBJ1-2, with 7 bases matching TRBD1. The germline V gene encodes CDR1 MNHEY and CDR2 SMNVEV (reference sequence). This CDR3 comprises 20 residues. With 5 bases clipped from V and 8 bases from J, the junction kept 29 bases outside the gene matches. The CDR3 sequence: CASSPPQGPNTGTALLGYTF. DNA for the CDR3: TGTGCCAGCAGTCCACCACAGGGGCCCAACACCGGGACGGCCCTCTTAGGCTACACCTTC.

In this sample, this clonotype turned up a few times. A much larger clone lies one base from this, so it may be a read error. This chain uses TRBV30 with TRBJ2-7; either TRBD1 or TRBD2 may fit D (6 bases each). TRBJ2-5 matches the DNA end more closely, so the J call is doubtful. Germline V lookup: CDR1 GTSNPN, CDR2 SVGIG (reference sequence). The CDR3 totals 12 residues. The CDR3 is CACQWGAETQYF. In nucleotides, the CDR3 is TGTGCCTGCCAGTGGGGGGCAGAGACCCAGTACTTC.